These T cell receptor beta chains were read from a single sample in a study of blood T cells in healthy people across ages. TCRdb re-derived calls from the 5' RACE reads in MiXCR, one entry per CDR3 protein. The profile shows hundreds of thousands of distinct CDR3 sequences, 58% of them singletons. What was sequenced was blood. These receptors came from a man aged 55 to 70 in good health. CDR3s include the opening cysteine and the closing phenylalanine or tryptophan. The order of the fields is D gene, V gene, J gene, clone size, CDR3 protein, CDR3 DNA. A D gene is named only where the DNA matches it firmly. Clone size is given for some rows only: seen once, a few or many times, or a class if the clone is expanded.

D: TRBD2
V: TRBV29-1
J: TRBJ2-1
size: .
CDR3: CSRTSGYNEQFF
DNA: TGCAGCAGGACTAGCGGTTACAATGAGCAGTTCTTC

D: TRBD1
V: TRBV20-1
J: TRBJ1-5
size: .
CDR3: CSAARTGFNQPQHF
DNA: TGCAGTGCTGCCCGGACAGGGTTCAATCAGCCCCAGCATTTT

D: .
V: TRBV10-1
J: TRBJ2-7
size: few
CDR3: CASSDGRQGSHEQYF
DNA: TGCGCCAGCAGTGACGGGAGACAGGGTTCCCACGAGCAGTACTTC

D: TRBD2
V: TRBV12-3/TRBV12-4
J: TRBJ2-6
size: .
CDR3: CASIPLGGGSSGANVLTF
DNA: TGTGCCAGCATCCCCCTTGGGGGGGGATCCTCTGGGGCCAACGTCCTGACTTTC

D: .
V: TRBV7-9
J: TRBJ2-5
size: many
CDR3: CASSLVGETQYF
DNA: TGTGCCAGCAGCTTAGTAGGGGAGACCCAGTACTTC

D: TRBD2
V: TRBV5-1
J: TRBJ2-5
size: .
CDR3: CASSLNSLAGGNQETQYF
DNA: TGCGCCAGCAGCTTGAATAGTCTAGCGGGGGGAAACCAAGAGACCCAGTACTTC

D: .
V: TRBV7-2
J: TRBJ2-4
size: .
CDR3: CASRGGGSNNQYF
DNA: TGTGCCAGCAGGGGTGGGGGGAGCAATAATCAGTACTTC

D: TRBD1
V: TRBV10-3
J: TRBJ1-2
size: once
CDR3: CAITEQGSDGYTF
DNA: TGTGCCATCACCGAACAGGGGTCCGATGGCTACACCTTC

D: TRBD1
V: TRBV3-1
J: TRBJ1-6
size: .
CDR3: CASNPSGQPNSPLHF
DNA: TGTGCCAGCAACCCCTCGGGACAGCCTAATTCACCCCTCCACTTT

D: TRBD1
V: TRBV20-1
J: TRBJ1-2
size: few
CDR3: CSARGGTVGGYGYTF
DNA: TGCAGTGCTAGAGGGGGGACAGTAGGCGGCTATGGCTACACCTTC

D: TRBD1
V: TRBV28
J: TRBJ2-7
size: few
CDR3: CASSSRQGVGYEQYF
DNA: TGTGCCAGCAGTTCAAGACAGGGGGTAGGCTACGAGCAGTACTTC

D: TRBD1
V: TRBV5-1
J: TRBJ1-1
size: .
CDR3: CASSLTGGNTEAFF
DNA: TGCGCCAGCAGCTTGACAGGGGGGAACACTGAAGCTTTCTTT

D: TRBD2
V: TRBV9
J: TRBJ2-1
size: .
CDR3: CASSATSGGGNEQFF
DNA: TGTGCCAGCAGCGCCACTAGCGGGGGGGGCAATGAGCAGTTCTTC

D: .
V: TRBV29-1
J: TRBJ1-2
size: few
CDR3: CSSDRGEGGYTF
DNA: TGCAGCTCCGACAGAGGCGAAGGCGGCTACACCTTC

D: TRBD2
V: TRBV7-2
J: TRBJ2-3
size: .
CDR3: CASSLERGVDTQYF
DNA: TGTGCCAGCAGCTTAGAGCGGGGGGTAGATACGCAGTATTTT

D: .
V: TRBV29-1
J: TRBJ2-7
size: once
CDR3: CSAQGSAYEQYF
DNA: TGCAGCGCTCAGGGGTCCGCCTACGAGCAGTACTTC

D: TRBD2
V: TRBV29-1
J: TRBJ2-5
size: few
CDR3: CSGGRGWETQYF
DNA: TGCAGTGGGGGGAGGGGATGGGAGACCCAGTACTTC

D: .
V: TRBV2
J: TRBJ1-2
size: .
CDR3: CASSVRGLYGYTF
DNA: TGTGCCAGCAGTGTTAGGGGACTCTATGGCTACACCTTC

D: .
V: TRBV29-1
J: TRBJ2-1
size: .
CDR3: CSVPRPDSYNEQFF
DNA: TGCAGCGTCCCCAGACCCGACTCCTACAATGAGCAGTTCTTC

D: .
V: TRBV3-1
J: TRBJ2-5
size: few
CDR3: CASSQVGGTQETQYF
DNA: TGTGCCAGCAGCCAAGTGGGCGGAACTCAAGAGACCCAGTACTTC

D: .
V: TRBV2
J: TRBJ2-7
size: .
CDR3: CASSPEAAGGEQYF
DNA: TGTGCCAGCAGTCCTGAAGCTGCAGGCGGTGAGCAGTACTTC

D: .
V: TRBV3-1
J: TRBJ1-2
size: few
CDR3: CASSQEFQGGYGYTF
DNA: TGTGCCAGCAGCCAAGAATTTCAGGGCGGCTATGGCTACACCTTC

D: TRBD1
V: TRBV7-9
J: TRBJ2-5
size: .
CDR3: CASSRQGELKTQYF
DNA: TGTGCCAGCAGTCGCCAGGGGGAATTGAAGACCCAGTACTTC

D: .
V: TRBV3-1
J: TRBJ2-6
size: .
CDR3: CASRPGFLSGANVLTF
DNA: TGTGCCAGCAGGCCGGGTTTCCTTTCTGGGGCCAACGTCCTGACTTTC

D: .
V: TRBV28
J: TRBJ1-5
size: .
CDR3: CASSPNVGAGNQPQHF
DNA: TGTGCCAGCAGTCCGAATGTTGGGGCAGGCAATCAGCCCCAGCATTTT

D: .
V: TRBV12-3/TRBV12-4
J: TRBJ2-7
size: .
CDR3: CASSMGNEQYF
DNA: TGTGCCAGCAGTATGGGGAACGAGCAGTACTTC

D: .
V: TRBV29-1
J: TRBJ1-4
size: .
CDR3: CSAGGILGEKLFF
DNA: TGCAGCGCAGGCGGAATCCTGGGTGAAAAACTGTTTTTT

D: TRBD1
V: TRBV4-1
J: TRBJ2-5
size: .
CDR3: CASSQLQGGRETQYF
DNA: TGCGCCAGCAGCCAATTACAGGGGGGTCGGGAGACCCAGTACTTC

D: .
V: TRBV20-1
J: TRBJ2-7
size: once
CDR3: CSATSGPPNEQYF
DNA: TGCAGTGCCACCAGCGGACCCCCCAACGAGCAGTACTTC

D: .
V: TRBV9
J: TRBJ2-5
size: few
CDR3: CASSVGVRVGETQYF
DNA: TGTGCCAGCAGCGTAGGGGTCCGGGTGGGGGAGACCCAGTACTTC

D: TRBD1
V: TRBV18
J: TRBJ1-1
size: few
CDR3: CASSPETGVNTEAFF
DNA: TGTGCCAGCTCACCAGAGACAGGGGTGAACACTGAAGCTTTCTTT

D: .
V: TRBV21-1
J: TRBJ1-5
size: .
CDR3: CASSKNWGRGDYSNQPQHF
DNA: TGTGCCAGCAGCAAAAATTGGGGCCGGGGGGATTATAGCAATCAGCCCCAGCATTTT

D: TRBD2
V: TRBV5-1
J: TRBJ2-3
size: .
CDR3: CASSLGTTSGSTDTQYF
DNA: TGCGCCAGCAGCTTGGGGACTACTAGCGGGAGCACAGATACGCAGTATTTT

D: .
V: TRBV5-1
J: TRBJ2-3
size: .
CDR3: CASRNGEITDTQYF
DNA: TGCGCCAGCAGGAACGGGGAGATCACAGATACGCAGTATTTT

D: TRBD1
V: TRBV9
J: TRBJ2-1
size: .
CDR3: CASSLRQGWNEQFF
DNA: TGTGCCAGCAGCCTCCGACAGGGTTGGAATGAGCAGTTCTTC